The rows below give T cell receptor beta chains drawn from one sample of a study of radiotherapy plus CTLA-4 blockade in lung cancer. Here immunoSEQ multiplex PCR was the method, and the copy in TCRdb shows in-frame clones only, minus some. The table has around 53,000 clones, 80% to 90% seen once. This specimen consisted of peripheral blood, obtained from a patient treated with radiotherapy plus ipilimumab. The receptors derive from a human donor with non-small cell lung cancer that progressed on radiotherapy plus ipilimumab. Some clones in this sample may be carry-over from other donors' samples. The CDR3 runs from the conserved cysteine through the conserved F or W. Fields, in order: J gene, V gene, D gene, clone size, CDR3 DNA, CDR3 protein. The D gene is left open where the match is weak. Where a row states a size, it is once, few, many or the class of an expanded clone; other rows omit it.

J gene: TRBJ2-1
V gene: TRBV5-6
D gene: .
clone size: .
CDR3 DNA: TGTGCCAGCAGCTTTTTTACGGGATCGGGTGAGCAGTTCTTC
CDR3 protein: CASSFFTGSGEQFF

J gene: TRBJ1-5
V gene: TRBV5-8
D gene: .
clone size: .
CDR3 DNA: TGTGCCAGCAGCCGAGGGACTGTTCTCGACCAGCCCCAGCATTTT
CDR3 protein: CASSRGTVLDQPQHF

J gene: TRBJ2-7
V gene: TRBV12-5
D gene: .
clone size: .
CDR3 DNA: TGTGCTAGTGGTTTGGAGGGGGGGTTCTACGAGCAGTACTTC
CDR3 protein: CASGLEGGFYEQYF

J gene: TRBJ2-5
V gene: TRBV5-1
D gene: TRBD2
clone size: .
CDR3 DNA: TGCGCCAGCAGCTATACTAGCGGAGGGGAGACCCAGTACTTC
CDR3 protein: CASSYTSGGETQYF

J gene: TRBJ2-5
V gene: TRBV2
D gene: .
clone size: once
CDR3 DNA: TGTGCCAGCAGTAGGTCAGTGGGGGCTGAATTAGAGACCCAGTACTTC
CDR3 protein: CASSRSVGAELETQYF

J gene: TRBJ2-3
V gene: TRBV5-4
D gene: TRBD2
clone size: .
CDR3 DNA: TGTGCCAGCAGCAATATGGGGGGGGTTAGCACAGATACGCAGTATTTT
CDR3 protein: CASSNMGGVSTDTQYF

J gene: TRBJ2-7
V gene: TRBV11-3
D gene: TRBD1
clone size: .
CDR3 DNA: TGTGCCAGCAGCTTAAGGACAGGGCTTTCCTACGAGCAGTACTTC
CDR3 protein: CASSLRTGLSYEQYF

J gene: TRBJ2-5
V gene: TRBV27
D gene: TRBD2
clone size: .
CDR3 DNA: TGTGCCAGCAGTTTTTGGCGAAAGGGGCCGCGGGAGCAGTACTTC
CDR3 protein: CASSFWRKGPREQYF

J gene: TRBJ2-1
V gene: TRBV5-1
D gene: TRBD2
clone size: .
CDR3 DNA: TGCGCCAGCAGCACGGCTAGCGGGGGCCGATATCGGGAGCAGTTCTTC
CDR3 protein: CASSTASGGRYREQFF

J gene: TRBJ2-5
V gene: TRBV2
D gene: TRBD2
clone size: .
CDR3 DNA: TGTGCCAGCAGTTCTAGCGGGAGAGGGGAGACCCAGTACTTC
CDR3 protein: CASSSSGRGETQYF

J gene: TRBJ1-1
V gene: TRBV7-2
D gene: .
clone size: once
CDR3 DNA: TGTGCCAGCAGCGGGATCGGGGGACCTGAAGCTTTCTTT
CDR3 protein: CASSGIGGPEAFF